The rows below give T cell receptor beta chains drawn from one sample of a study of blood T cell repertoires in COVID-19. Profiling relied on immunoSEQ multiplex PCR, and the TCRdb table lists in-frame clones only, not all of them. Counted here are 200,000 to 250,000 clones, about nine tenths occurring once; the ten biggest clones make up less than 3.5%. Sequences were obtained from peripheral blood. Every receptor here comes from a man aged 25 to 45 with COVID-19, enrolled during active disease. CDR3s include the opening cysteine and the closing phenylalanine or tryptophan. The D gene is left open where the match is weak. For some rows the clone size is stated as once, few or many, or as a class when expanded; others skip it.

V,D,J,size,DNA,CDR3
TRBV30,TRBD2,TRBJ2-7,.,TGTGCCTGGAGTAAGAGCGGGACCTCCTACGAGCAGTACTTC,CAWSKSGTSYEQYF
TRBV28,TRBD2,TRBJ2-7,.,TGTGCCAGCAGCCCGACTAGCGCCAGCTCCTACGAGCAGTACTTC,CASSPTSASSYEQYF
TRBV6-2/TRBV6-3,.,TRBJ1-1,.,TGTGCCAGCAGTTTCACACAGGCGGACACTGAAGCTTTCTTT,CASSFTQADTEAFF
TRBV20-1,.,TRBJ1-2,.,TGCAGTCTAGCAGGGGTGAAGGGCTACACCTTC,CSLAGVKGYTF
TRBV30,TRBD2,TRBJ2-1,.,TGTGCCTGGATCGGAGGAATCAGCGGGGTCGAGCAGTTCTTC,CAWIGGISGVEQFF
TRBV6-6,.,TRBJ1-1,.,TGTGCCAGCAGTTACCGGGGTCCGGGCACTGAAGCTTTCTTT,CASSYRGPGTEAFF
TRBV27,TRBD1,TRBJ1-2,.,TGTGCCAGCAGGTACCAGGGGGCTTACTATGGCTACACCTTC,CASRYQGAYYGYTF
TRBV30,TRBD1,TRBJ2-6,.,TGTGCCTGGGACAGGGCCTCTGGGGCCAACGTCCTGACTTTC,CAWDRASGANVLTF
TRBV4-3,TRBD1,TRBJ1-5,.,TGCGCCAGCAGCCAAGAAACCGGGACAGGAGATCAGCCCCAGCATTTT,CASSQETGTGDQPQHF
TRBV6-5,TRBD1,TRBJ2-7,.,TGTGCCAGCAGGTCGGACAGGGGACCCTACGAGCAGTACTTC,CASRSDRGPYEQYF
TRBV27,.,TRBJ2-7,.,TGTGCCAGCAGTTTGGCCGACAGCTACGAGCAGTACTTC,CASSLADSYEQYF
TRBV28,.,TRBJ1-2,.,TGTGCCAGCAGAGCCGCCAGGGTTTATGGCTACACCTTC,CASRAARVYGYTF
TRBV7-2,TRBD2,TRBJ2-7,.,TGTGCCAGCATGGGAGGGAACCCCTACGAGCAGTACTTC,CASMGGNPYEQYF
TRBV7-2,.,TRBJ2-5,.,TGTGCCAGCAGCTCCCTAGTGGGGCTACCCCAAGAGACCCAGTACTTC,CASSSLVGLPQETQYF
TRBV7-3,TRBD1,TRBJ1-3,.,TGTGCCAGCAGCGCGACAGGGTCTGGAAACACCATATATTTT,CASSATGSGNTIYF
TRBV7-9,.,TRBJ1-3,few,TGTGCCAGCAGCGATCGACAGATAAACACCATATATTTT,CASSDRQINTIYF
TRBV6-5,TRBD1,TRBJ1-2,.,TGTGCCAGCAGCCCCACCGGGACAGCAGCCTATGGCTACACCTTC,CASSPTGTAAYGYTF
TRBV7-9,.,TRBJ2-4,.,TGTGCCAGCAGCTTAGCGGGGGGGCCGGCCAAAAACATTCAGTACTTC,CASSLAGGPAKNIQYF
TRBV9,TRBD2,TRBJ2-5,.,TGTGCCAGCAGCGCTAGCGGGGGGGCGGAGACCCAGTACTTC,CASSASGGAETQYF
TRBV12-3/TRBV12-4,.,TRBJ2-2,.,TGTGCCAGCAGGAGACTAGACACCGGGGAGCTGTTTTTT,CASRRLDTGELFF
TRBV7-8,TRBD2,TRBJ2-1,.,TGTGCCAGCAGCTTAGGGGGACTAGCGGGGGACAATGAGCAGTTCTTC,CASSLGGLAGDNEQFF
TRBV7-2,.,TRBJ1-6,.,TGTGCCAGCAGCTTAGAGCTTACGAATTCACCCCTCCACTTT,CASSLELTNSPLHF
TRBV9,.,TRBJ2-3,.,TGTGCCAGCAGCGTCATAAACGGAGCTGCCACAGATACGCAGTATTTT,CASSVINGAATDTQYF
TRBV5-8,TRBD2,TRBJ2-1,.,TGTGCCAGCAGCTGGAGCGGGAAGTACAATGAGCAGTTCTTC,CASSWSGKYNEQFF
TRBV9,TRBD1,TRBJ1-6,.,TGTGCCAGCAGCCGACAGGGAAGGAATTCACCCCTCCACTTT,CASSRQGRNSPLHF
TRBV11-2,TRBD1,TRBJ1-5,few,TGTGCCAGCAGCCGCGGACCCGGGACAGGGGGTTTCGGACAGCCCCAGCATTTT,CASSRGPGTGGFGQPQHF
TRBV19,TRBD1,TRBJ2-7,.,TGTGCCAGTAGCTCAAAGGGGGCTGGGTCCTACGAGCAGTACTTC,CASSSKGAGSYEQYF
TRBV24-1,TRBD1,TRBJ1-2,.,TGTGCCACCAGTGATTTGCGGACAGGGGGCGAAGTCTATGGCTACACCTTC,CATSDLRTGGEVYGYTF
TRBV27,TRBD1,TRBJ1-6,.,TGTGCCAGTCGCGGGGGGACAGATAATTCACCCCTCCACTTT,CASRGGTDNSPLHF
TRBV5-6,.,TRBJ1-3,.,TGTGCCAGCAGCTTGGAGCGCAACTCTGGAAACACCATATATTTT,CASSLERNSGNTIYF
TRBV4-3,TRBD1,TRBJ1-4,.,TGCGCCAGCAGCCATCCACAGGGGGGGTCTAATGAAAAACTGTTTTTT,CASSHPQGGSNEKLFF
TRBV7-2,TRBD2,TRBJ2-3,.,TGTGCCAGCAGCCCTAGCGGGACTAGCACAGATACGCAGTATTTT,CASSPSGTSTDTQYF
TRBV2,.,TRBJ2-7,.,TGTGCCAGCAGTGACATAGAGACAGAGCAGTACTTC,CASSDIETEQYF
TRBV15,TRBD1,TRBJ1-4,.,TGTGCCACCAGCCCCCGGACAGGGGGCGGTGAAAAACTGTTTTTT,CATSPRTGGGEKLFF
TRBV7-2,.,TRBJ1-5,.,TGTGCCAGCAGCCCTACAGGGCTCAATCAGCCCCAGCATTTT,CASSPTGLNQPQHF
TRBV2,.,TRBJ1-1,.,TGTGCCAGCACAGAAGGGGCAGGTCTGAACACTGAAGCTTTCTTT,CASTEGAGLNTEAFF
TRBV6-6,TRBD1,TRBJ2-1,.,TGTGCCAGCAGTGGGACGACAGGGGGCATTTACAATGAGCAGTTCTTC,CASSGTTGGIYNEQFF
TRBV4-1,.,TRBJ1-2,.,TGCGCCAGCAGCCAAGTCACAGCTAACTATGGCTACACCTTC,CASSQVTANYGYTF
TRBV5-8,TRBD2,TRBJ2-1,.,TGTGCCAGCGGGGTGACTAGCGGGGTTCTCGATGAGCAGTTCTTC,CASGVTSGVLDEQFF
TRBV28,TRBD1,TRBJ1-5,.,TGTGCCAGCAGGTCCCAGGGGGCAGGGAGCAATCAGCCCCAGCATTTT,CASRSQGAGSNQPQHF
TRBV5-1,TRBD2,TRBJ2-7,.,TGCGCCAGCAGCTCCGGACTAGGGTACGAGCAGTACTTC,CASSSGLGYEQYF
TRBV7-2,.,TRBJ2-7,.,TGTGCCAGCAGCTTAGACAGGGCTACCGACGAGCAGTACTTC,CASSLDRATDEQYF
TRBV7-6,TRBD1,TRBJ1-3,.,TGTGCCAGCAGCGGACAGGGTGGACCTGGAAACACCATATATTTT,CASSGQGGPGNTIYF
TRBV5-8,.,TRBJ1-2,.,TGTGCCAGCAGCTTCGGACAGCGGGGCTACACCTTC,CASSFGQRGYTF
TRBV12-5,.,TRBJ1-1,.,TGTGCTAGTGGTTTGATGGGGAGTAGAGCTTTCTTT,CASGLMGSRAFF
TRBV19,.,TRBJ2-1,.,TGTGCCAGTAGCTCGGAAGGGGAGGCCTACAATGAGCAGTTCTTC,CASSSEGEAYNEQFF
TRBV7-3,TRBD2,TRBJ2-3,.,TGTGCCAGCAGCTTAATGGGGACTAGCGGGTCGGGAAGAACAGATACGCAGTATTTT,CASSLMGTSGSGRTDTQYF
TRBV19,TRBD1,TRBJ2-7,few,TGTGCCAGTAGGCGGACAGGGACCTCCTACGAGCAGTACTTC,CASRRTGTSYEQYF
TRBV4-3,.,TRBJ2-1,.,TGCGCCAGCAGCCAAGGACTAAAAGCGGACTCCTACAATGAGCAGTTCTTC,CASSQGLKADSYNEQFF
TRBV30,.,TRBJ1-1,.,TGTGCCTGGACGGGTACTGAAGCTTTCTTT,CAWTGTEAFF
TRBV27,.,TRBJ1-3,few,TGTGCCAGCAGTAAAGGGACACCCACGCTCTCTGGAAACACCATATATTTT,CASSKGTPTLSGNTIYF
TRBV7-3,.,TRBJ1-6,.,TGTGCCAGCAGCCCTTCGGGAAGTAAGAGCTCCTATAATTCACCCCTCCACTTT,CASSPSGSKSSYNSPLHF
TRBV15,TRBD2,TRBJ2-1,once,TGTGCCACCAGCAGAGTACCAGGAAGACTAGCGGGAGGTCTCAATGAGCAGTTCTTC,CATSRVPGRLAGGLNEQFF
TRBV7-7,.,TRBJ2-7,.,TGTGCCAGCAGCCAAACCGACTCCTCCTACGAGCAGTACTTC,CASSQTDSSYEQYF
TRBV27,.,TRBJ1-2,.,TGTGCCAGCAGTTTGGCAACTGACAGCCAGCAAAACTATGGCTACACCTTC,CASSLATDSQQNYGYTF